This TCR beta chain originates from a study of T cell repertoires in cytomegalovirus infection. Overall study: In public TCR beta signatures, there were indications of both CMV infection and matching HLA type.

TCRdb re-called the reads with MiXCR, one entry per CDR3 protein. The sample carries 130,000 or so distinct CDR3 sequences, 5.5% to 8% recorded once. Sequenced material: PBMCs. This TCR was recovered from a human donor in good health (CMV status not recorded). Some clones in this sample may be carry-over from other donors' samples.

Here the CDR3 DNA reads TGTGCCAGCAGCCCCGGGACGGAGTATAGCAATCAGCCCCAGCATTTT. This sequence encodes CASSPGTEYSNQPQHF. The rearrangement joins TRBV9 to TRBJ1-5; D possibly corresponds to TRBD1 (5 bases). In germline, CDR1 is SGDLS, CDR2 YYNGEE. The CDR3 has 16 amino acids. V dropped 4 bases and J dropped 0 bases, with 14 bases sitting between them. Full variable domain (missing parts from reference TRBV9 and TRBJ1-5): DSGVTQTPKHLITATGQRVTLRCSPRSGDLSVYWYQQSLDQGLQFLIQYYNGEERAKGNILERFSAQQFPDLHSELNLSSLELGDSALYFCASSPGTEYSNQPQHFGDGTRLSIL.